This note documents a single TCR beta chain sequence. Germline V gene sequence: CDR1 SGHKS, CDR2 YYEKEE (reference sequence). The ends were cut back, 3 bases at V and 2 bases at J, with 5 bases in the middle. CDR3 length: 12 residues. The source of the sample is a study of blood T cell repertoires in COVID-19. Study in general: T cells, B-cell-depleted T cells, or PBMCs supplied cDNA or gDNA.

Some clones are missing from TCRdb's copy, which holds only in-frame ones; the method was immunoSEQ multiplex PCR. The sample shows about 60,000 clones, around 84% of them seen only once. The sequencing input was peripheral blood. V gene TRBV5-5 combines with J gene TRBJ1-1, with D unclear. The TCR comes from a human donor in a cohort sampled during active COVID-19. The CDR3 nucleotides are TGTGCCAGCAGCTCCGTAAACACTGAAGCTTTCTTT. Translation: CASSSVNTEAFF.